Below are 24 T cell receptor beta chains sequenced from a single sample in a study of cytomegalovirus exposure and HLA in healthy donors. With 60 Vbeta and 13 Jbeta primers, the PCR was carried out. Libraries were prepared by immunoSEQ multiplex PCR; TCRdb keeps only in-frame clonotypes and omits some of them. This sample has 80,000 to 130,000 clones, with around 82% found just once. Material for sequencing was PBMCs. These receptors all stem from a woman between 50 and 59 years old in good health and CMV-seropositive.

This clone has only one observation. The J gene is TRBJ1-6, the V gene TRBV7-9, with D perhaps TRBD1 (6 bases). The CDR3 is 13 amino acids. Germline CDR1 is SEHNR and CDR2 is FQNEAQ (reference sequence). Trimming left V 5 bases short and J 8 bases short, with 10 bases between. CDR3: CASSQAGDSPLHF. CDR3 sequence (DNA): TGTGCCAGCAGCCAAGCAGGGGATTCACCCCTCCACTTT.

The rearrangement joins TRBV6-4 to TRBJ2-2; 7 positions agree with TRBD2. The CDR3 sequence is 15 residues long. After removal of 5 bases from V and 1 base from J, the junction contained 4 bases not matched to a gene. Germline V gives CDR1 MRHNA, CDR2 SNTAGT. The CDR3 DNA reads as TGTGCCAGCAGTATGCGCGGGGGGAACACCGGGGAGCTGTTTTTT. Encoded protein: CASSMRGGNTGELFF.

This clone was picked up a small number of times. The chain employs TRBV18 and TRBJ1-1; possible D gene TRBD1, 5 bases. The germline V gene has CDR1 KGHSH and CDR2 LQKENI. The CDR3 is 18 residues long. V shed 4 bases and J shed 0 bases, with 21 bases lying between them. The chain's CDR3 is CASSRQSSPVRMNTEAFF. For the CDR3, the DNA is TGTGCCAGCTCACGACAGTCCAGCCCTGTAAGGATGAACACTGAAGCTTTCTTT. Supplemented by reference TRBV18 and TRBJ1-1, the full variable domain reads NAGVMQNPRHLVRRRGQEARLRCSPMKGHSHVYWYRQLPEEGLKFMVYLQKENIIDESGMPKERFSAEFPKEGPSILRIQQVVRGDSAAYFCASSRQSSPVRMNTEAFFGQGTRLTVV.

The chain is built from TRBV6-5 and TRBJ2-7; TRBD2 might be the D (5 bases). The V end was cut by 3 bases, the J end by 5 bases, with 11 bases between. The CDR3 sequence is 13 residues long. The germline CDR1 and CDR2 sequences are MNHEY and SVGAGI. This CDR3 is CASSYVSGNEQYF. The CDR3 nucleotides read TGTGCCAGCAGTTATGTAAGCGGCAACGAGCAGTACTTC.

The rearrangement uses TRBV11-1 and TRBJ2-5; 7 nucleotides align to TRBD1. Germline V lookup: CDR1 SGHAT, CDR2 FQDESV (reference sequence). The V gene end was trimmed by 4 bases and the J gene end by 4 bases; junction bases not matched to a gene: 9. The CDR3 runs to 15 residues. Here the CDR3 DNA reads TGTGCCAGCAGCTCAGCCCGGACAGGATCAGAGACCCAGTACTTC. Amino acids: CASSSARTGSETQYF.

The chain's CDR3 is CASSLDSLYGYTF. The CDR3, as DNA: TGTGCCAGCAGCTTAGATTCGCTATACGGCTACACCTTC. The J gene is TRBJ1-2, the V gene TRBV11-2, with D unresolved. This CDR3 has 13 amino acids. Looked up from germline, CDR1 is SGHAT and CDR2 is FQNNGV. V was shortened by 0 bases and J by 8 bases, with 10 bases between the two germline ends.

The rearrangement uses TRBV28 and TRBJ1-2; D is unclear. The CDR3 runs 12 residues. From germline, CDR1 is MDHEN and CDR2 SYDVKM. The V end lost 9 bases, the J end lost 1 base, and 9 bases lay between the germline ends. The CDR3 bases are TGTGCCAGTTCCACATATAACTATGGCTACACCTTC. This translates into CASSTYNYGYTF.

V is TRBV7-9 and J is TRBJ2-1; 12 bases are a match to TRBD2. The germline V gene has CDR1 SEHNR and CDR2 FQNEAQ (reference sequence). After removal of 5 bases from V and 8 bases from J, the junction contained 13 bases not matched to a gene. The CDR3 consists of 17 residues. DNA of the CDR3: TGTGCCAGCAGCGCCCCACCTAGCGGGAGGGCCAGCCATGAGCAGTTCTTC. Protein: CASSAPPSGRASHEQFF.

In this sample, this clone turned up once. This rearrangement joins TRBV4-1 to TRBJ1-2, with D perhaps TRBD1 (6 bases). V was shortened by 1 base and J by 3 bases, with 6 bases between the two germline ends. Germline V gene data show CDR1 as MGHRA and CDR2 as YSYEKL. CDR3 length: 13 residues. The CDR3 spells CASSQGTDYGYTF. The CDR3 nucleotides are TGCGCCAGCAGCCAAGGGACAGACTATGGCTACACCTTC.

The gene calls are TRBV5-5 and TRBJ1-1; no clear D. Trimming shortened V by 2 bases and J by 5 bases, and 4 bases separated the two germline ends. This CDR3 is 11 amino acids long. CDR1 and CDR2 (germline): SGHKS, YYEKEE (reference sequence). CDR3 protein: CASSFITEAFF. The CDR3 DNA reads TGTGCCAGCAGCTTTATTACTGAAGCTTTCTTT.

In this sample, this clone turned up once. The chain has TRBV5-1 and TRBJ1-2; TRBD1 matches at 8 bases. V trimming: 6 bases; J trimming: 2 bases; junction bases outside the gene matches: 9. Germline V CDR1 and CDR2: SGHRS, YFSETQ. The CDR3 sequence is 15 residues long. Here the CDR3 DNA reads TGCGCCAGCACCCGAGGACAGGGATTGAACTATGGCTACACCTTC. It is translated as CASTRGQGLNYGYTF.

The V and J genes are TRBV2 and TRBJ2-1; 7 bases match TRBD2. The V gene's germline CDR1 is SNHLY and CDR2 FYNNEI. V lost 8 bases to trimming and J lost 2 bases; unmatched junction nucleotides: 6. The CDR3 loop spans 14 amino acids. The CDR3 DNA reads as TGTGCCAGCCCCGCGGGAGTCACCTACAATGAGCAGTTCTTC. It translates to CASPAGVTYNEQFF.

The V and J genes are TRBV9 and TRBJ2-7; a weak D match, TRBD2 (7 bases). CDR1 SGDLS and CDR2 YYNGEE come from the germline V gene. The CDR3 extends over 15 amino acids. Trimming took off 0 bases at V and 3 bases at J, with 13 bases between the two ends. The CDR3: CASSVEGGGDYEQYF. CDR3 nucleotides: TGTGCCAGCAGCGTAGAAGGGGGAGGGGACTACGAGCAGTACTTC.

To note about this clone: The junction does not match germline at one end; this may be a read error. V gene TRBV28 combines with J gene TRBJ2-1, with 11 bases fitting TRBD2. The CDR3 consists of 14 residues. The germline gives CDR1 MDHEN, CDR2 SYDVKM. CDR3 sequence: CASNLAGGPDEQFF. CDR3 nucleotide sequence: TGTGCCAGCAATTTAGCGGGAGGGCCGGATGAGCAGTTCTTC.

The chain joins TRBV5-6 to TRBJ2-7; 7 nucleotides match TRBD1. CDR3 size: 13 residues. Germline values: CDR1 SGHDT, CDR2 YYEEEE. The V segment lost 4 bases and the J segment 2 bases; nucleotides outside the gene matches: 3. The CDR3 nucleotides read TGTGCCAGCAGCGACGGGACAGCCTACGAGCAGTACTTC. Translating it yields CASSDGTAYEQYF.

This sequence joins TRBV27 and TRBJ2-2; 10 bases match TRBD1. Germline CDR1 is MNHEY and CDR2 is SMNVEV (reference sequence). V lost 7 bases and J lost 6; bases outside the gene matches: 8. The CDR3 is made up of 15 amino acids. This CDR3 reads CASTQGTGEAGELFF. CDR3 in DNA: TGTGCCAGCACCCAAGGGACAGGGGAGGCCGGGGAGCTGTTTTTT.

The chain carries TRBV28 and TRBJ1-1; a possible D gene is TRBD1 (5 bases). Trimming shortened V by 7 bases and J by 8 bases, and 20 bases separated the two germline ends. Germline V gives CDR1 MDHEN, CDR2 SYDVKM. The CDR3 has 14 residues. CDR3 nucleotide sequence: TGTGCCAGCACCACACCCGGGGGACGGACCGAAGCTTTCTTT. Protein product: CASTTPGGRTEAFF. Full variable domain (missing parts from reference TRBV28 and TRBJ1-1): DVKVTQSSRYLVKRTGEKVFLECVQDMDHENMFWYRQDPGLGLRLIYFSYDVKMKEKGDIPEGYSVSREKKERFSLILESASTNQTSMYLCASTTPGGRTEAFFGQGTRLTVV.

This clone was picked up a small number of times. The chain has TRBV7-2 and TRBJ1-6; D perhaps matches TRBD1 (6 bases). The CDR3 is 18 residues long. Germline-derived CDR1 and CDR2 are SGHTA and FQGNSA. Between the trimmed V and J ends, which lost 5 bases and 2 bases, there was a span of 19 bases. For the CDR3, the DNA is TGTGCCAGCAGCCAAACGGGACACCGATATACCTATAATTCACCCCTCCACTTT. As protein: CASSQTGHRYTYNSPLHF.

This clone was observed a handful of times. The gene calls are TRBV2 and TRBJ1-6, with D possibly being TRBD1 (5 bases). The CDR3 consists of 12 residues. Trimming took off 6 bases at V and 14 bases at J, with 14 bases between the two ends. Germline CDR1 is SNHLY and CDR2 is FYNNEI. CDR3 in DNA: TGTGCCAGCAGCCCAACGGGGGGGGCCCTCCACTTT. Translated: CASSPTGGALHF.

The chain has TRBV7-9 and TRBJ1-1; D might be TRBD1 (6 bases). CDR1 and CDR2 (germline): SEHNR, FQNEAQ (reference sequence). The CDR3 length is 15 residues. V was trimmed by 4 bases and J by 3 bases, leaving 15 bases between them. The CDR3 reads CASSSSEDSYTEAFF. The CDR3 DNA reads TGTGCCAGCAGCTCTAGTGAGGACAGTTACACTGAAGCTTTCTTT.

Note on this clone: The junction shows a germline mismatch at one end, possibly a read error. The chain has TRBV11-3 and TRBJ1-2; D is possibly TRBD1 (5 bases). Germline CDR1 SGHNT, CDR2 YENEEA. The CDR3 is 13 residues long. CDR3 bases: TGTGCCAGCAGCTGGGATCGGACAAGCCCGGCTTCGTTC. This codes for CASSWDRTSPASF. Complete variable domain (other parts from reference TRBV11-3 and TRBJ1-2): EAGVVQSPRYKIIEKKQPVAFWCNPISGHNTLYWYLQNLGQGPELLIRYENEEAVDDSQLPKDRFSAERLKGVDSTLKIQPAELGDSAVYLCASSWDRTSPASFGSGTRLTVV.

This clone has more than one count but fewer than ten. V gene TRBV6-6 combines with J gene TRBJ2-2; 12 bases fit TRBD2. The germline V gene has CDR1 MNHNY and CDR2 SVGAGI (reference sequence). The CDR3 is 15 amino acids. After removal of 6 bases from V and 6 bases from J, the junction contained 5 bases not matched to a gene. The CDR3 here is CASSQTSGSPGELFF. CDR3 DNA sequence: TGTGCCAGCAGCCAGACTAGCGGGAGCCCCGGGGAGCTGTTTTTT.

The sample holds a few counts of this clone. The chain employs TRBV2 and TRBJ1-2; 7 nucleotides match TRBD1. Germline values: CDR1 SNHLY, CDR2 FYNNEI. The length of the CDR3 is 16 residues. Losses at the gene ends were 8 bases for V and 0 bases for J; bases not matched to a gene: 12. CDR3 in DNA: TGTGCCAGCCTTCCCCCGACAGGGATCACTAACTATGGCTACACCTTC. Translation: CASLPPTGITNYGYTF.

The chain employs TRBV25-1 and TRBJ2-1, with TRBD2 matching 9 bases. The CDR3 runs to 16 residues. V lost 3 bases and J lost 1; bases outside the gene matches: 4. The germline CDR1 and CDR2 sequences are MGHDK and SYGVNS. CDR3 in amino acids: CASSDTSGLSYNEQFF. The DNA for the CDR3 is TGTGCCAGCAGTGATACTAGCGGGCTTTCCTACAATGAGCAGTTCTTC.